Listed below are T cell receptor beta chains from one sample, sequenced in a study of T-cell memory formation after mild COVID-19. TCRdb re-called the 5' RACE reads with MiXCR, one entry per CDR3 protein. The table lists 400,000 to 550,000 distinct CDR3 sequences, around a quarter of them singletons, with roughly an eighth in the top ten. The source material was PBMCs or a T cell subset sorted from them (not recorded which). These receptors came from an adult woman who had mild COVID-19 (a few samples of this study predate the infection). Cell type and time point are not known. Both conserved end residues are part of each CDR3. Fields, in order: V gene, J gene, clone size, D gene, CDR3 protein, CDR3 DNA. A D gene is named only where the DNA matches it firmly. Rows may omit the clone size; those that give it use once, few, many or a size class.

V gene: TRBV24-1
J gene: TRBJ2-3
clone size: NA
D gene: NA
CDR3 protein: CATSDFSSQTDTQYF
CDR3 DNA: TGTGCCACCAGTGATTTCAGCAGCCAGACAGATACGCAGTATTTT

V gene: TRBV7-2
J gene: TRBJ1-4
clone size: NA
D gene: TRBD1
CDR3 protein: CASSSPGQGFAKLFF
CDR3 DNA: TGTGCCAGCAGCTCGCCGGGACAGGGATTTGCAAAACTGTTTTTT

V gene: TRBV10-3
J gene: TRBJ1-2
clone size: NA
D gene: NA
CDR3 protein: CANYNRENYGYTF
CDR3 DNA: TGTGCCAACTACAACAGGGAGAACTATGGCTACACCTTC

V gene: TRBV3-1
J gene: TRBJ2-5
clone size: NA
D gene: NA
CDR3 protein: CATSVTGRQETQYF
CDR3 DNA: TGTGCCACCAGCGTGACAGGGAGGCAAGAGACCCAGTACTTC

V gene: TRBV5-1
J gene: TRBJ2-5
clone size: NA
D gene: NA
CDR3 protein: CASSGIQGPQETQYF
CDR3 DNA: TGCGCCAGCAGCGGAATACAGGGACCTCAAGAGACCCAGTACTTC

V gene: TRBV6-5
J gene: TRBJ1-2
clone size: NA
D gene: NA
CDR3 protein: CASSYGGRVYGYTF
CDR3 DNA: TGTGCCAGCAGTTACGGGGGGCGCGTCTATGGCTACACCTTC

V gene: TRBV7-9
J gene: TRBJ1-1
clone size: NA
D gene: NA
CDR3 protein: CASSLQGEAFF
CDR3 DNA: TGTGCCAGCAGTTTACAGGGTGAAGCTTTCTTT

V gene: TRBV14
J gene: TRBJ1-3
clone size: NA
D gene: NA
CDR3 protein: CASSSTVGSSGNTIYF
CDR3 DNA: TGTGCCAGCAGCTCGACGGTGGGTAGCTCTGGAAACACCATATATTTT

V gene: TRBV3-1
J gene: TRBJ2-5
clone size: NA
D gene: NA
CDR3 protein: CASSQGFETQYF
CDR3 DNA: TGTGCCAGCAGCCAAGGTTTCGAGACCCAGTACTTC

V gene: TRBV5-5
J gene: TRBJ2-5
clone size: NA
D gene: TRBD2
CDR3 protein: CASSPRGGLAGEWGETQYF
CDR3 DNA: TGTGCCAGCAGCCCTCGGGGAGGACTAGCGGGAGAATGGGGGGAGACCCAGTACTTC

V gene: TRBV27
J gene: TRBJ2-3
clone size: NA
D gene: NA
CDR3 protein: CASSTRQVTDTQYF
CDR3 DNA: TGTGCCAGCAGTACCCGACAGGTTACAGATACGCAGTATTTT

V gene: TRBV7-2
J gene: TRBJ2-7
clone size: few
D gene: NA
CDR3 protein: CASSLDLHEQYF
CDR3 DNA: TGTGCCAGCAGCTTAGACCTCCACGAGCAGTACTTC

V gene: TRBV7-9
J gene: TRBJ2-7
clone size: NA
D gene: TRBD1
CDR3 protein: CASTSRGTARYEQYF
CDR3 DNA: TGTGCCAGCACCAGCAGGGGGACAGCTCGCTACGAGCAGTACTTC

V gene: TRBV7-8
J gene: TRBJ2-1
clone size: NA
D gene: NA
CDR3 protein: CASSLRDHPFHGQFF
CDR3 DNA: TGTGCCAGCAGCTTACGCGACCATCCATTTCACGGGCAGTTCTTC

V gene: TRBV7-6
J gene: TRBJ2-1
clone size: few
D gene: NA
CDR3 protein: CASSALYNEQFF
CDR3 DNA: TGTGCCAGCAGCGCCCTTTACAATGAGCAGTTCTTC

V gene: TRBV11-2
J gene: TRBJ2-7
clone size: few
D gene: TRBD2
CDR3 protein: CASNGLAGGPGYEQYF
CDR3 DNA: TGTGCCAGCAACGGACTAGCGGGAGGGCCAGGGTACGAGCAGTACTTC

V gene: TRBV20-1
J gene: TRBJ2-7
clone size: few
D gene: TRBD1
CDR3 protein: CSATGQGYEQYF
CDR3 DNA: TGCAGTGCCACGGGACAGGGCTACGAGCAGTACTTC

V gene: TRBV7-2
J gene: TRBJ2-1
clone size: NA
D gene: NA
CDR3 protein: CASSRNLRSTEQFF
CDR3 DNA: TGTGCCAGCAGCCGGAACCTACGGAGCACTGAGCAGTTCTTC

V gene: TRBV6-2/TRBV6-3
J gene: TRBJ1-5
clone size: NA
D gene: TRBD1
CDR3 protein: CASKVTGGGNQPQHF
CDR3 DNA: TGTGCCAGCAAAGTTACAGGGGGAGGGAATCAGCCCCAGCATTTT

V gene: TRBV7-9
J gene: TRBJ2-7
clone size: few
D gene: TRBD1
CDR3 protein: CASSFGRGRWDEQYF
CDR3 DNA: TGTGCCAGCAGCTTCGGAAGGGGGCGATGGGACGAGCAGTACTTC

V gene: TRBV5-6
J gene: TRBJ2-7
clone size: NA
D gene: NA
CDR3 protein: CASGGGPYEQYF
CDR3 DNA: TGTGCCAGCGGCGGCGGGCCGTACGAGCAGTACTTC

V gene: TRBV6-5
J gene: TRBJ2-1
clone size: NA
D gene: TRBD2
CDR3 protein: CASSPRSGINNEQFF
CDR3 DNA: TGTGCCAGCAGTCCACGTAGCGGGATCAACAATGAGCAGTTCTTC

V gene: TRBV7-2
J gene: TRBJ2-1
clone size: few
D gene: NA
CDR3 protein: CASSSQGGGGTTKDNEQFF
CDR3 DNA: TGTGCCAGCAGCTCACAAGGAGGAGGAGGAACGACGAAAGACAATGAGCAGTTCTTC

V gene: TRBV18
J gene: TRBJ2-1
clone size: NA
D gene: TRBD1
CDR3 protein: CASSIITGAMVKNNEQFF
CDR3 DNA: TGTGCCAGCTCAATTATTACAGGGGCAATGGTCAAAAACAATGAGCAGTTCTTC

V gene: TRBV4-3
J gene: TRBJ2-7
clone size: NA
D gene: TRBD1
CDR3 protein: CASSQDTGTGNYEQYF
CDR3 DNA: TGCGCCAGCAGCCAAGACACCGGGACAGGGAATTACGAGCAGTACTTC